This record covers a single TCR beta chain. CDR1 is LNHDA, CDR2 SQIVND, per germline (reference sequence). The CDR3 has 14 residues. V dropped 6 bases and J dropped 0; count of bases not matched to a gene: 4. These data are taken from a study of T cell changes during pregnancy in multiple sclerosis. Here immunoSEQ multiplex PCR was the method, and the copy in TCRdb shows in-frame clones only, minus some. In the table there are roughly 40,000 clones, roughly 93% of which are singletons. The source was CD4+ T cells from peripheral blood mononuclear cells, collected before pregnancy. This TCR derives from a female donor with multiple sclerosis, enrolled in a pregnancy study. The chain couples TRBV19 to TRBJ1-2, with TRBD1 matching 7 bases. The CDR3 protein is CASSPGGANYGYTF. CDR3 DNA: TGTGCCAGTAGCCCAGGGGGAGCTAACTATGGCTACACCTTC.